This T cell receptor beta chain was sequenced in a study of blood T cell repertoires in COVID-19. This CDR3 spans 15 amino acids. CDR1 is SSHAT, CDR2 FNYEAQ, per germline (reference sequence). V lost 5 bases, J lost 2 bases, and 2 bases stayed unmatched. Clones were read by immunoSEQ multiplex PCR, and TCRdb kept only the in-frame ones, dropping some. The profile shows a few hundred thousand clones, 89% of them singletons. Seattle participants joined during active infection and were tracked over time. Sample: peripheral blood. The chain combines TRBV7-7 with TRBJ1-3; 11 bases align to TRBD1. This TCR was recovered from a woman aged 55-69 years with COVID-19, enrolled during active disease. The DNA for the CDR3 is TGTGCCAGCAGCGAGGACAGGGGGCCTGGAAACACCATATATTTT. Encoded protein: CASSEDRGPGNTIYF.